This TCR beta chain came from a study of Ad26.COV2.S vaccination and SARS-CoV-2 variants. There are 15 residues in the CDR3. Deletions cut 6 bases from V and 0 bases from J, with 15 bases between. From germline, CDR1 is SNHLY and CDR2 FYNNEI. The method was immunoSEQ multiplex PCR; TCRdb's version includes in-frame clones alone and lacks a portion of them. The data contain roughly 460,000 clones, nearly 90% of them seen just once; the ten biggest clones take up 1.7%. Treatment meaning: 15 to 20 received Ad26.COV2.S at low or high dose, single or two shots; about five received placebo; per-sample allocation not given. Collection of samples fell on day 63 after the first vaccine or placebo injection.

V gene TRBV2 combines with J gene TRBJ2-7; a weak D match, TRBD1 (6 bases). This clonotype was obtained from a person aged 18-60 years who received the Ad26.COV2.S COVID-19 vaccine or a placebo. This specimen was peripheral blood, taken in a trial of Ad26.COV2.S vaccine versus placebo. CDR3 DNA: TGTGCCAGCAGAGCACTCGGACAGAACTCCTACGAGCAGTACTTC. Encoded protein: CASRALGQNSYEQYF.